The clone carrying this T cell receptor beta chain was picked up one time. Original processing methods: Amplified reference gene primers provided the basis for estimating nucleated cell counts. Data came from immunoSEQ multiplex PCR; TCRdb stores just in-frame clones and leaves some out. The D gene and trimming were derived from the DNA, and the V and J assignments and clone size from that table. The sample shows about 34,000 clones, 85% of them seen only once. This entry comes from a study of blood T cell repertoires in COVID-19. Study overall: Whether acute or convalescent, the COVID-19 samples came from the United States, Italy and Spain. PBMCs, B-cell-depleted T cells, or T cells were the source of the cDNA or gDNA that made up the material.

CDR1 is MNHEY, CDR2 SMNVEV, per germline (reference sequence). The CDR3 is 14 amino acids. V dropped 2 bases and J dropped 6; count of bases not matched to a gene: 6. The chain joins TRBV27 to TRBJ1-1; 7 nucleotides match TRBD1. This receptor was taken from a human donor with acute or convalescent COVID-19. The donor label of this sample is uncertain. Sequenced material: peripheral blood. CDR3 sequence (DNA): TGTGCCAGCAGTTTAAGGGGGCTGAGGGCTGAAGCTTTCTTT. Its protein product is CASSLRGLRAEAFF.